These 2 T cell receptor beta chains were sequenced from one sample in a study of control samples from healthy donors and cancer patients. This table comes from immunoSEQ multiplex PCR, and its TCRdb copy is limited to in-frame clones, with some not included. The sample has about 98,000 clones; around 80% are singletons. The sample taken for sequencing was blood. The origin of the receptors is a woman in her 30s in good health.

In this sample, this clone turned up once. The V and J genes are TRBV6-6 and TRBJ1-6; unclear D gene. The V end lost 3 bases, the J end lost 10 bases, and 10 bases lay between the germline ends. The CDR3 is 13 amino acids. Germline assignment: CDR1 MNHNY and CDR2 SVGAGI (reference sequence). The CDR3 nucleotides are TGTGCCAGCAGTTATCAAAATGCGTCACCCCTCCACTTT. Translation: CASSYQNASPLHF.

This chain connects TRBV30 to TRBJ2-6; 10 nucleotides line up with TRBD2. This CDR3 has 19 residues. V was pared by 2 bases and J by 0 bases, with 10 bases of the junction left unmatched. Germline CDR1 reads GTSNPN; CDR2 reads SVGIG (reference sequence). CDR3 residues: CAWSRLAGTSVSGANVLTF. DNA for the CDR3: TGTGCCTGGAGTAGACTAGCGGGCACCTCCGTCTCTGGGGCCAACGTCCTGACTTTC.